Only a few counts were recorded for the clone carrying this T cell receptor (beta chain). Its antigen is undetermined. Expressed TCRB transcripts were sequenced after all isolated RNA was converted to cDNA. The repertoire was sequenced with immunoSEQ multiplex PCR; TCRdb's copy has only in-frame clones and lacks some. Here the sample spans a few hundred thousand clones, over 25% being singletons. This specimen comes from a study of beta chain features in type 1 diabetes. Overall study results and limits: Patients showed naive, central memory and Treg TCRB repertoires that appeared more similar than those of healthy donors.

This CDR3 has 14 residues. CDR1 and CDR2 (germline): GTSNPN, SVGIG (reference sequence). The V and J ends lost 2 bases and 5 bases respectively, with 13 bases between them. The specimen sequenced was naive CD4+ T cells from blood. The TCR comes from a man between 18 and 29 years old in good health. This chain joins TRBV30 and TRBJ2-1; D possibly corresponds to TRBD1 (8 bases). The CDR3 spells CAWSSGTGHNEQFF. The DNA of the CDR3 is TGTGCCTGGAGTAGCGGGACAGGCCACAATGAGCAGTTCTTC.